The clone carrying this T cell receptor (beta chain) was seen once. Trimming cost V 2 bases and J 4 bases; bases outside gene matches: 6. The germline V gene encodes CDR1 KGHSH and CDR2 LQKENI. The CDR3 consists of 15 residues. Next came a second PCR, run for about 7 to 12 cycles, which used a sample-barcoded 5' primer along with a J-beta primer mix. In TCRdb, the 5' RACE reads were re-called with MiXCR into one record per CDR3 protein. The table has some 690,000 distinct CDR3 sequences, 22% seen once. The sample originates from a study of blood T cells in healthy people across ages. The receptor was isolated from a man in his 70s in good health. The sequenced material came from blood. The J gene is TRBJ1-2, the V gene TRBV18; 8 nucleotides line up with TRBD1. The CDR3 protein is CASSPRTGLSYGYTF. CDR3 DNA: TGTGCCAGCTCACCAAGGACAGGGCTATCCTATGGCTACACCTTC.